The clone carrying this T cell receptor (beta chain) was seen a few times. Its specificity is not known. This sample was taken from a study of cytomegalovirus exposure and HLA in healthy donors. Looking at the study overall: Inside one of the first data releases sat some 93 million unique TCRs taken from HLA-typed donors.

CDR1 is SGHRS and CDR2 is YFSETQ in the germline V gene. Trimming at V came to 1 base and at J to 5 bases, leaving 4 bases not matched to a gene. The CDR3 sequence is 16 residues long. Broader study findings: Immune exposure was documented only through CMV serostatus. Trimming of TCR beta V- and J-genes showed a link, identified in a later analysis, to a missense DCLRE1C variant.

PCR amplification relied on 60 Vbeta primers (plus 13 Jbeta primers). The method was immunoSEQ multiplex PCR; TCRdb's version includes in-frame clones alone and lacks a portion of them. The data hold roughly 140,000 clones, with over 75% observed a single time. The chain has TRBV5-1 and TRBJ2-3, with 13 bases matching TRBD2. Sequencing was carried out using PBMCs. The source is a male donor in good health and CMV-seronegative. The CDR3 DNA follows: TGCGCCAGCAGCTTGAGACTAGCGGGGGGAGGAGATACGCAGTATTTT. It is translated as CASSLRLAGGGDTQYF.